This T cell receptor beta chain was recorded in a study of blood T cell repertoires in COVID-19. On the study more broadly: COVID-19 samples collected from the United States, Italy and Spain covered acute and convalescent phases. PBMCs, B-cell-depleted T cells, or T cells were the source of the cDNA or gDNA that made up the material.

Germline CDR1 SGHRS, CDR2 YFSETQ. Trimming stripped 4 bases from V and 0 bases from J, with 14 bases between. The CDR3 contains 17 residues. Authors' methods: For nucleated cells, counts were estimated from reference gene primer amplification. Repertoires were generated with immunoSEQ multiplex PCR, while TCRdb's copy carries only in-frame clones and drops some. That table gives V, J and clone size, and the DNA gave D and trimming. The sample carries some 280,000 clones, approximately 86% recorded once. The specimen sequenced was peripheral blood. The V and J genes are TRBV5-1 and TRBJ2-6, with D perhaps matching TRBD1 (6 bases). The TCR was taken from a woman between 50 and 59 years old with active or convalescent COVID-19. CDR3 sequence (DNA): TGCGCCAGCAGCAAAGGGACAAGCGGCTCTGGGGCCAACGTCCTGACTTTC. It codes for CASSKGTSGSGANVLTF.